Below are 23 T cell receptor beta chains sequenced from a single sample in a study of glioma-infiltrating T cells after dendritic cell vaccination (TCRdb year 2016). The method was the immunoSEQ multiplex PCR assay. Held by TCRdb, this immuneACCESS table contains in-frame sequences only and omits some clones. Under half of the omission traces to an unresolved V gene where checked; the cause of the rest is unknown. The sample has 45,000 to 50,000 clones on record, 65% to 90% of them singletons. In total, the top ten clones hold roughly 11% of the sample. The input for sequencing was blood, taken before dendritic cell vaccination. All receptors come from a human donor with glioblastoma.

In this sample, this clone turned up a few times. V and J are TRBV29-1 and TRBJ1-3, with D possibly TRBD1 on 5 matching bases. The CDR3 runs to 12 residues. Germline CDR1 SQVTM, CDR2 ANQGSEA. V was shortened by 2 bases and J by 3 bases, with 5 bases between the two germline ends. The CDR3 loop is CSVEQGGNTIYF. DNA of the CDR3: TGCAGCGTTGAACAGGGTGGAAACACCATATATTTT.

This rearrangement joins TRBV12-5 to TRBJ1-1; D is possibly TRBD1 (5 bases). Between the trimmed V and J ends, which lost 2 bases and 11 bases, there was a span of 9 bases. The germline gives CDR1 LGHNT, CDR2 FRNRAP. This CDR3 comprises 11 residues. In nucleotides, the CDR3 is TGTGCTAGTGGTTTGATAGGGGTCGCTTTCTTT. This translates into CASGLIGVAFF. Complete variable domain (other parts from reference TRBV12-5 and TRBJ1-1): DARVTQTPRHKVTEMGQEVTMRCQPILGHNTVFWYRQTMMQGLELLAYFRNRAPLDDSGMPKDRFSAEMPDATLATLKIQPSEPRDSAVYFCASGLIGVAFFGQGTRLTVV.

V is TRBV2 and J is TRBJ2-5; 7 bases are a match to TRBD1. Trimming cost V 7 bases and J 4 bases; bases outside gene matches: 12. The CDR3 has 15 residues. Germline assignment: CDR1 SNHLY and CDR2 FYNNEI. CDR3 sequence reads: CASTIIPGGGETQYF. The CDR3 region has the DNA TGTGCCAGCACCATTATCCCAGGGGGTGGAGAGACCCAGTACTTC.

The J gene is TRBJ2-2, the V gene TRBV7-6; D possibly corresponds to TRBD1 (6 bases). The CDR3 has 16 amino acids. The V end was cut by 5 bases, the J end by 4 bases, with 17 bases between. Germline CDR1 SGHVS, CDR2 FNYEAQ. The CDR3 DNA follows: TGTGCCAGCAGCCTGGGGGCCGACCGGGGCACCGGGGAGCTGTTTTTT. Its protein is CASSLGADRGTGELFF.

V gene TRBV11-1 combines with J gene TRBJ1-1, with D hard to call. The germline CDR1 and CDR2 sequences are SGHAT and FQDESV (reference sequence). Trimming cost V 0 bases and J 4 bases, with 6 bases left between them. The CDR3 contains 13 residues. This chain's CDR3 is CASSLAVSTEAFF. The CDR3 DNA sequence: TGTGCCAGCAGCTTAGCCGTCAGCACTGAAGCTTTCTTT. Full variable domain (remainder filled in from reference TRBV11-1 and TRBJ1-1): EAEVAQSPRYKITEKSQAVAFWCDPISGHATLYWYRQILGQGPELLVQFQDESVVDDSQLPKDRFSAERLKGVDSTLKIQPAELGDSAMYLCASSLAVSTEAFFGQGTRLTVV.

V is TRBV2 and J is TRBJ2-3, with D tentatively TRBD2 (6 bases). This CDR3 is 13 amino acids long. Germline V CDR1 and CDR2: SNHLY, FYNNEI. The CDR3 coding sequence is TGTGCGGACGGGCGGGGTAGCACAGATACGCAGTATTTT. Protein: CADGRGSTDTQYF.

This chain's CDR3 is CASSYTGGGYGYTF. DNA for the CDR3: TGTGCCAGCAGTTACACAGGCGGGGGCTATGGCTACACCTTC. The rearrangement links TRBV6-5 to TRBJ1-2, with D tentatively TRBD1 (5 bases). The CDR3 has 14 residues. Per the germline V gene, CDR1 is MNHEY and CDR2 is SVGAGI. The V gene lost 2 bases and the J gene lost 4 bases, with 11 bases spanning the gap.

The chain employs TRBV10-3 and TRBJ2-3, with 12 bases matching TRBD1. There are 19 residues in the CDR3. Germline lookup yields CDR1 ENHRY and CDR2 SYGVKD. Trimming at V came to 4 bases and at J to 5 bases, leaving 16 bases not matched to a gene. CDR3 coding DNA: TGTGCCATCAGTGGCATAGGGACAGGGGGCGGAGTACCTAGAGATACGCAGTATTTT. Its protein product is CAISGIGTGGGVPRDTQYF.

The chain recombines TRBV2 with TRBJ1-2, with 8 bases fitting TRBD1. Germline V gene sequence: CDR1 SNHLY, CDR2 FYNNEI. This CDR3 is built from 15 residues. Trimming removed 4 bases from V and 0 bases from J; junction bases left unmatched: 4. CDR3 nucleotides: TGTGCCAGCAGTGGCAACAGGGGGGCTAACTATGGCTACACCTTC. This gives the protein CASSGNRGANYGYTF.

V is TRBV18 and J is TRBJ1-1; D unclear. This CDR3 contains 15 residues. CDR1 and CDR2 (germline): KGHSH, LQKENI. With 0 bases removed from V and 1 base from J, the gap between germline ends came to 9 bases. The CDR3 loop reads CASSPPGSPNTEAFF. The CDR3 coding sequence is TGTGCCAGCTCACCACCGGGCAGCCCGAACACTGAAGCTTTCTTT.

The rearrangement joins TRBV9 to TRBJ2-1; D may be TRBD2 (6 bases). CDR1 is SGDLS, CDR2 YYNGEE, per germline. The CDR3 has 14 residues. Trimming took off 7 bases at V and 4 bases at J, with 15 bases between the two ends. The CDR3 reads CASLPGDQYNEQFF. DNA for the CDR3: TGTGCCAGCCTTCCGGGGGACCAATACAATGAGCAGTTCTTC. Combining the CDR3 with reference TRBV9 and TRBJ2-1 gives the whole variable domain DSGVTQTPKHLITATGQRVTLRCSPRSGDLSVYWYQQSLDQGLQFLIQYYNGEERAKGNILERFSAQQFPDLHSELNLSSLELGDSALYFCASLPGDQYNEQFFGPGTRLTVL.

This clone was seen a few times. J is TRBJ2-1 and V is TRBV7-9, with D possibly TRBD2 on 6 matching bases. CDR1 is SEHNR, CDR2 FQNEAQ, per germline (reference sequence). This CDR3 comprises 18 residues. The germline V and J ends were trimmed by 1 base and 0 bases, with 16 bases remaining between them. The CDR3 protein is CASSLVVGGVSSYNEQFF. The CDR3 nucleotides are TGTGCCAGCAGCTTAGTTGTAGGCGGGGTGAGCTCCTACAATGAGCAGTTCTTC.

The rearrangement links TRBV6-6 to TRBJ1-1; possible D gene TRBD1, 6 bases. The V end lost 6 bases, the J end lost 3 bases, and 17 bases lay between the germline ends. In germline, CDR1 is MNHNY, CDR2 SVGAGI (reference sequence). The CDR3 has 15 amino acids. In DNA form, the CDR3 reads TGTGCCAGCAGACCACACCCACAGGGATACACTGAAGCTTTCTTT. This gives the protein CASRPHPQGYTEAFF.

This chain links TRBV5-4 with TRBJ2-7, with D possibly TRBD1 on 6 matching bases. The germline V gene has CDR1 SGHNT and CDR2 YYREEE (reference sequence). The V end lost 4 bases, the J end lost 7 bases, and 24 bases lay between the germline ends. This CDR3 has 16 amino acids. CDR3 coding DNA: TGTGCCAGCAGCCCGACCGGGACGGGATACCAGGGGGAGCAGTACTTC. This gives the protein CASSPTGTGYQGEQYF.

J is TRBJ1-5 and V is TRBV5-6; no definite D call. The V gene's germline CDR1 is SGHDT and CDR2 YYEEEE. The V end lost 4 bases, the J end lost 1 base, and 12 bases lay between the germline ends. The CDR3 is 15 residues long. CDR3 residues: CASSGRGGSNQPQHF. Here the CDR3 DNA reads TGTGCCAGCAGCGGCCGGGGAGGGAGCAATCAGCCCCAGCATTTT.

This clone occurred a few times. V gene TRBV5-1 combines with J gene TRBJ2-5; 10 bases map to TRBD1. The J call may be incorrect, as the DNA end agrees better with TRBJ2-7. The germline CDR1 and CDR2 sequences are SGHRS and YFSETQ. CDR3 size: 16 residues. The CDR3 reads CASSFLGQGVSYEQYF. The CDR3 region has the DNA TGCGCCAGCAGCTTCTTAGGACAGGGGGTCTCCTACGAGCAGTACTTC.

The chain has TRBV15 and TRBJ1-6; TRBD1 matches at 9 bases. The CDR3 spans 15 residues. Per the germline V gene, CDR1 is LNHNV and CDR2 is YYDKDF (reference sequence). V was pared by 2 bases and J by 7 bases, with 3 bases of the junction left unmatched. For the CDR3, the DNA is TGTGCCACCAGCAGAACCGGGACAGGGAATTCACCCCTCCACTTT. Translated, it gives CATSRTGTGNSPLHF.

The V call is TRBV7-2, the J call TRBJ2-3, with a weak D call TRBD1 (5 bases). The V end lost 1 base, the J end lost 3 bases, and 11 bases lay between the germline ends. This CDR3 region has 15 residues. Germline V lookup: CDR1 SGHTA, CDR2 FQGNSA. CDR3 in DNA: TGTGCCAGCAGCTTAGGAAGAAAGGGGACAGATACGCAGTATTTT. Encoded protein: CASSLGRKGTDTQYF. The full variable domain, its missing parts supplied by reference TRBV7-2 and TRBJ2-3, is GAGVSQSPSNKVTEKGKDVELRCDPISGHTALYWYRQSLGQGLEFLIYFQGNSAPDKSGLPSDRFSAERTGGSVSTLTIQRTQQEDSAVYLCASSLGRKGTDTQYFGPGTRLTVL.

V gene TRBV30 combines with J gene TRBJ2-7; 8 bases match TRBD1. The V segment lost 1 base and the J segment 4 bases; nucleotides outside the gene matches: 6. Looked up from germline, CDR1 is GTSNPN and CDR2 is SVGIG (reference sequence). CDR3 size: 14 residues. The CDR3 here is CAWSAGTGTYEQYF. DNA for the CDR3: TGTGCCTGGAGTGCTGGGACAGGTACATACGAGCAGTACTTC.

The CDR3 DNA reads TGCGCCAGCAGCAAGACAGGGGGCGCGAATCTCATTCAGTACTTC. As protein: CASSKTGGANLIQYF. The V gene is TRBV5-1, the J gene TRBJ2-4; 10 bases match TRBD1. The CDR3 runs 15 residues. The germline CDR1 and CDR2 sequences are SGHRS and YFSETQ. J lost 9 bases, V lost 4 bases, and 10 bases had no gene match.

This chain links TRBV6-5 with TRBJ2-7; TRBD2 agrees at 8 bases. The CDR3 runs to 15 residues. Losses at the gene ends were 6 bases for V and 0 bases for J; bases not matched to a gene: 7. The germline V gene has CDR1 MNHEY and CDR2 SVGAGI. CDR3 DNA sequence: TGTGCCAGCAGGCCACTAGCGGAGAGCTCCTACGAGCAGTACTTC. Its translation: CASRPLAESSYEQYF.

This chain connects TRBV18 to TRBJ2-2, with D maybe TRBD1 (5 bases). The length of the CDR3 is 14 residues. CDR1 and CDR2 from the germline V gene are KGHSH and LQKENI. V shed 3 bases and J shed 6 bases, with 11 bases lying between them. The CDR3 loop is CASSPTREAGELFF. The CDR3 nucleotides are TGTGCCAGCTCACCCACCAGGGAAGCCGGGGAGCTGTTTTTT.

The rearrangement uses TRBV4-2 and TRBJ1-2, with TRBD1 matching 9 bases. Unmatched junction bases numbered 13, after V lost 5 bases and J lost 3 bases. CDR1 is LGHNA, CDR2 YNFKEQ, per germline. The CDR3 consists of 17 residues. The chain's CDR3 is CASSSRGQGSNDYGYTF. In DNA form, the CDR3 reads TGTGCCAGCAGCTCCCGGGGACAGGGATCAAACGACTATGGCTACACCTTC.